These 21 T cell receptor beta chains share one sample of origin, sequenced in a study of blood T cell repertoires in COVID-19. Sequenced by immunoSEQ multiplex PCR; TCRdb stores in-frame clones only, minus some. This table holds 40,000 or so clones, about nine tenths found once. Sequenced material: peripheral blood. These receptors originate from a man aged 55 to 70 with active COVID-19.

This chain links TRBV2 with TRBJ1-3; D is unresolved. V was pared by 3 bases and J by 6 bases, with 12 bases between. Germline V gives CDR1 SNHLY, CDR2 FYNNEI. CDR3 length: 14 amino acids. This CDR3 is CASSDPGGENTIYF. The CDR3 coding sequence is TGTGCCAGCAGTGACCCGGGAGGAGAAAACACCATATATTTT.

This clone appeared a single time. The chain carries TRBV5-5 and TRBJ2-1; D gene ambiguous. This CDR3 comprises 13 residues. The germline V gene encodes CDR1 SGHKS and CDR2 YYEKEE (reference sequence). The germline V and J ends were trimmed by 0 bases and 5 bases, with 6 bases remaining between them. CDR3 sequence reads: CASSLEYNNEQFF. The CDR3 DNA reads TGTGCCAGCAGCTTGGAGTACAACAATGAGCAGTTCTTC.

CDR3 region: CASSAHTSGRTDTQYF. DNA of the CDR3: TGTGCCAGCAGTGCACACACTAGCGGGAGGACAGATACGCAGTATTTT. The chain uses TRBV6-2 or TRBV6-3 and TRBJ2-3, with TRBD2 matching over 12 bases. The trim removed 5 bases at V and 3 bases at J, leaving 6 bases unmatched. Per germline, CDR1 MNHEY and CDR2 SVGEGT. The CDR3 has 16 residues.

The chain links TRBV4-2 to TRBJ2-3, with 14 bases aligning to TRBD2. Germline CDR1 LGHNA, CDR2 YNFKEQ. Trimming cost V 0 bases and J 1 base; bases outside gene matches: 12. The CDR3 totals 21 residues. The CDR3 nucleotides are TGTGCCAGCAGCCAAGATCCTGGGGGACTAGCGGGAGCAGGGGGCACAGATACGCAGTATTTT. Residues: CASSQDPGGLAGAGGTDTQYF.

The chain joins TRBV15 to TRBJ2-7, with TRBD2 matching over 9 bases. The CDR3 is 14 amino acids. The germline V gene encodes CDR1 LNHNV and CDR2 YYDKDF (reference sequence). Unmatched junction bases numbered 8, after V lost 5 bases and J lost 6 bases. The CDR3 sequence: CATSPKREAVEQYF. CDR3 DNA: TGTGCCACCAGCCCCAAGCGGGAGGCGGTCGAGCAGTACTTC.

The chain carries TRBV12-3 or TRBV12-4 and TRBJ2-1, with no clear D. Trimming left V 7 bases short and J 7 bases short, with 14 bases between. The CDR3 loop spans 13 amino acids. CDR3 region: CASITPWANEQFF. The CDR3 nucleotides are TGTGCCAGCATAACTCCTTGGGCGAATGAGCAGTTCTTC.

The rearrangement links TRBV30 to TRBJ1-2; D gene unclear. Trimming removed 2 bases at V and 0 bases at J, with 7 bases between. Germline CDR1 reads GTSNPN; CDR2 reads SVGIG (reference sequence). The CDR3 length is 13 residues. CDR3 sequence: CAWSRLPNYGYTF. As DNA, the CDR3 is TGTGCCTGGAGTCGACTGCCTAACTATGGCTACACCTTC.

The chain carries TRBV10-3 and TRBJ2-1, with 7 positions matching TRBD2. After removal of 6 bases from V and 4 bases from J, the junction contained 6 bases not matched to a gene. Germline CDR1 ENHRY, CDR2 SYGVKD. There are 14 residues in the CDR3. CDR3 bases: TGTGCCATCAGCGAACTAGCGACTTACAATGAGCAGTTCTTC. Translated: CAISELATYNEQFF.

The chain employs TRBV13 and TRBJ2-5; 8 nucleotides align to TRBD2. With 2 bases clipped from V and 0 bases from J, the junction kept 5 bases outside the gene matches. The germline CDR1 and CDR2 sequences are PRHDT and FYEKMQ (reference sequence). This CDR3 spans 16 amino acids. The CDR3 bases are TGTGCCAGCAGCTTAATCGGGAGGGTGAACCAAGAGACCCAGTACTTC. Residues: CASSLIGRVNQETQYF.

The chain employs TRBV5-1 and TRBJ2-7; 8 bases are a match to TRBD1. V shed 4 bases, J shed 2 bases, and the junction held 5 bases outside the gene matches. The germline V gene encodes CDR1 SGHRS and CDR2 YFSETQ. CDR3 size: 14 residues. The CDR3 loop is CASSTGQGPYEQYF. CDR3 nucleotide sequence: TGCGCCAGCAGCACCGGACAGGGCCCCTACGAGCAGTACTTC.

The chain is built from TRBV3-1 (or the pseudogene TRBV3-2) and TRBJ2-3; no definite D call. The CDR3 is 19 residues long. Looked up from germline, CDR1 is LGHDT and CDR2 is YNNKEL (reference sequence). V shed 1 base and J shed 2 bases, with 22 bases lying between them. DNA of the CDR3: TGTGCCAGCAGCCAAGCCTTTCTGAACAGTGGGCGATTCACAGATACGCAGTATTTT. Amino acids: CASSQAFLNSGRFTDTQYF.

This clone was seen once. V gene TRBV18 combines with J gene TRBJ1-1; D gene unclear. V lost 5 bases to trimming and J lost 1 base, with 20 bases between them. Germline values: CDR1 KGHSH, CDR2 LQKENI. This CDR3 is built from 17 residues. This CDR3 reads CASSDAPSAGGNTEAFF. The CDR3 DNA is TGTGCCAGCTCAGACGCCCCCTCGGCGGGTGGGAACACTGAAGCTTTCTTT.

The chain uses TRBV27 and TRBJ2-5; D gene ambiguous. CDR3 length: 11 amino acids. CDR1 and CDR2 (germline): MNHEY, SMNVEV (reference sequence). V lost 6 bases and J lost 1, with 3 bases in between. The CDR3 sequence is CASRLQETQYF. The CDR3 DNA is TGTGCCAGCAGACTCCAAGAGACCCAGTACTTC.

This chain connects TRBV4-2 to TRBJ1-2; D uncertain. The CDR3 sequence is 12 residues long. Per germline, CDR1 LGHNA and CDR2 YNFKEQ. V gave up 1 base and J gave up 4 bases, with 4 bases separating them. CDR3 sequence reads: CASSQAFYGYTF. Written as DNA, the CDR3 is TGTGCCAGCAGCCAAGCCTTCTATGGCTACACCTTC.

The gene calls are TRBV7-3 and TRBJ2-1; 7 bases are a match to TRBD2. This CDR3 is built from 15 residues. Looked up from germline, CDR1 is SGHTA and CDR2 is FQGTGA. V gave up 4 bases and J gave up 7 bases; unmatched junction bases: 10. The CDR3 region is CASSSYSVGGNEQFF. The CDR3 nucleotides read TGTGCCAGCAGCTCCTATTCCGTCGGGGGGAATGAGCAGTTCTTC.

The chain combines TRBV5-6 with TRBJ2-7; 10 bases fit TRBD2. With V trimmed by 3 bases and J by 2 bases, 17 bases remained unmatched. The germline V gene encodes CDR1 SGHDT and CDR2 YYEEEE. The CDR3 loop spans 19 amino acids. The CDR3 protein is CASSSPGTAILAGAYEQYF. The CDR3 coding sequence is TGTGCCAGCAGCTCCCCCGGGACAGCGATTCTAGCGGGAGCCTACGAGCAGTACTTC.

This chain links TRBV13 with TRBJ2-7; D unclear. From germline, CDR1 is PRHDT and CDR2 FYEKMQ (reference sequence). This CDR3 comprises 13 residues. V lost 5 bases to trimming and J lost 0 bases, with 8 bases between them. CDR3 in DNA: TGTGCCAGCAGCCGAGGAAGCTCCTACGAGCAGTACTTC. This gives the protein CASSRGSSYEQYF.

This chain links TRBV6-5 with TRBJ1-2; 8 positions match TRBD1. From germline, CDR1 is MNHEY and CDR2 SVGAGI. V dropped 6 bases and J dropped 4; count of bases not matched to a gene: 7. The CDR3 has 14 amino acids. The CDR3 spells CASRPGQELYGYTF. The CDR3 DNA sequence: TGTGCCAGCAGGCCGGGACAGGAGCTCTATGGCTACACCTTC.

This clone was seen more than once but under ten times. The chain uses TRBV6-6 and TRBJ1-5, with 9 nucleotides matching TRBD1. Germline V gene data show CDR1 as MNHNY and CDR2 as SVGAGI (reference sequence). The V and J ends lost 10 bases and 2 bases, in that order; junction bases with no gene match: 6. The CDR3 is 14 amino acids. As DNA, the CDR3 is TGTGCCAACCCGAGACAGGGGGGCAATCAGCCCCAGCATTTT. It codes for CANPRQGGNQPQHF.

The rearrangement uses TRBV7-3 and TRBJ2-3; 7 bases are a match to TRBD1. The germline V gene has CDR1 SGHTA and CDR2 FQGTGA. The CDR3 is made up of 13 amino acids. The V and J ends lost 4 bases and 6 bases, in that order; junction bases with no gene match: 4. DNA of the CDR3: TGTGCCAGCAGCTCGTTACAGGGGGATACGCAGTATTTT. Translation: CASSSLQGDTQYF.

This chain links TRBV2 with TRBJ2-3; 7 bases are a match to TRBD2. This CDR3 is 18 amino acids long. Per the germline V gene, CDR1 is SNHLY and CDR2 is FYNNEI. Trimming at V came to 6 bases and at J to 0 bases, leaving 15 bases not matched to a gene. The CDR3 spells CASSPTLSGRSSTDTQYF. The CDR3 bases are TGTGCCAGCAGCCCTACTCTTAGCGGGCGGTCTAGCACAGATACGCAGTATTTT.